One sample yielded the 5 T cell receptor beta chains listed below, sequenced in a study of blood T cell repertoires in COVID-19 (dated by TCRdb to about 2020). Libraries came from the immunoSEQ multiplex PCR assay. Not all clones reach the TCRdb copy of this immuneACCESS table, which keeps in-frame sequences only. Checked studies attribute under half of the gap to unresolved V genes and leave the rest unexplained. For this sample there are tens of thousands of clones; approximately 80% appear just once. The ten largest account for roughly 10% of the sample. Sequencing was carried out using peripheral blood. The source of these receptors is a man aged 25 to 45 with COVID-19, enrolled during active disease.

V and J are TRBV5-1 and TRBJ1-5; TRBD1 matches 10 bases. Germline lookup yields CDR1 SGHRS and CDR2 YFSETQ. This CDR3 is built from 15 residues. The V segment lost 4 bases and the J segment 7 bases; nucleotides outside the gene matches: 8. CDR3 in DNA: TGCGCCAGCAGCCCGGAGGGGACAGGGGCCCAGCCCCAGCATTTT. Protein product: CASSPEGTGAQPQHF.

The CDR3 DNA is TGTGCCTGGAGTTTAAGCCGAACTAATGAAAAACTGTTTTTT. This translates into CAWSLSRTNEKLFF. The chain links TRBV30 to TRBJ1-4; D remains unclear. CDR1 is GTSNPN and CDR2 is SVGIG in the germline V gene (reference sequence). This CDR3 is built from 14 residues. V was cut by 2 bases and J by 1 base, with 8 bases left in between.

The chain employs TRBV2 and TRBJ1-5, with a possible D match to TRBD1 (5 bases). The CDR3 is 14 amino acids. The germline gives CDR1 SNHLY, CDR2 FYNNEI. V was clipped by 5 bases and J by 2 bases, with 10 bases between them. The CDR3 is CASSISGGNQPQHF. The CDR3 DNA follows: TGTGCCAGCAGTATCTCGGGGGGCAATCAGCCCCAGCATTTT.

The gene calls are TRBV11-2 and TRBJ1-1, with TRBD1 identical over 7 bases. The germline gives CDR1 SGHAT, CDR2 FQNNGV. The CDR3 length is 15 residues. V gave up 2 bases and J gave up 2 bases; unmatched junction bases: 5. The CDR3 coding sequence is TGTGCCAGCAGCTTAACTGGGACAGCCAACACTGAAGCTTTCTTT. Residues: CASSLTGTANTEAFF.

This clone was counted between two and nine times. The chain joins TRBV5-4 to TRBJ2-5, with 9 bases lining up with TRBD1. After removal of 4 bases from V and 4 bases from J, the junction contained 8 bases not matched to a gene. The CDR3 extends over 15 amino acids. CDR1 SGHNT and CDR2 YYREEE come from the germline V gene (reference sequence). The CDR3 sequence is CASSVKPQGAETQYF. In DNA, the CDR3 is TGTGCCAGCAGCGTAAAACCACAGGGGGCAGAGACCCAGTACTTC.